Shown below are 28 T cell receptor beta chains from a single sample sequenced in a study of T cell responses to AZD1222 COVID-19 vaccine. Generated by immunoSEQ multiplex PCR, the TCRdb table keeps only in-frame clones and is missing some. The table has approximately 140,000 clones, about 91% seen once; the top ten hold under 2%. The sample consisted of peripheral blood, taken 28 days after the second AZD1222 dose. All receptors derive from an adult who received the AZD1222 COVID-19 vaccine.

This chain joins TRBV28 and TRBJ2-5, with unresolved D. V lost 5 bases and J lost 5, with 15 bases in between. The CDR3 sequence is 14 residues long. In germline, CDR1 is MDHEN, CDR2 SYDVKM. The CDR3 nucleotides are TGTGCCAGCAGTAACCCATCTCTTTCGGAGACCCAGTACTTC. Translation gives CASSNPSLSETQYF. Together with reference TRBV28 and TRBJ2-5, the CDR3 gives the full variable domain: DVKVTQSSRYLVKRTGEKVFLECVQDMDHENMFWYRQDPGLGLRLIYFSYDVKMKEKGDIPEGYSVSREKKERFSLILESASTNQTSMYLCASSNPSLSETQYFGPGTRLLVL.

The gene calls are TRBV30 and TRBJ2-7; 13 nucleotides line up with TRBD2. Unmatched junction bases numbered 1, after V lost 0 bases and J lost 2 bases. The CDR3 runs 15 residues. Germline V gene lookup returns CDR1 GTSNPN and CDR2 SVGIG (reference sequence). The chain's CDR3 is CAWSVTSGGAYEQYF. CDR3 nucleotides: TGTGCCTGGAGTGTTACTAGCGGGGGGGCCTACGAGCAGTACTTC.

The chain is built from TRBV19 and TRBJ1-2; weak D call: TRBD1 (5 bases). Germline V gives CDR1 LNHDA, CDR2 SQIVND (reference sequence). The V and J ends lost 1 base and 5 bases respectively, with 5 bases between them. The CDR3 is 12 amino acids. The CDR3, as DNA: TGTGCCAGTAGTATAGCAGGGTATGGCTACACCTTC. As protein: CASSIAGYGYTF.

The chain is built from TRBV12-5 and TRBJ1-3; D is perhaps TRBD1 (5 bases). Germline CDR1 LGHNT, CDR2 FRNRAP. The germline V and J ends were trimmed by 5 bases and 0 bases, with 11 bases remaining between them. CDR3 length: 15 residues. This CDR3 reads CASGGTPFSGNTIYF. Written as DNA, the CDR3 is TGTGCTAGTGGTGGGACTCCCTTCTCTGGAAACACCATATATTTT.

The chain couples TRBV11-2 to TRBJ1-2; D is uncertain. The CDR3 has 12 amino acids. Deletions cut 1 base from V and 5 bases from J, with 5 bases between. The V gene's germline CDR1 is SGHAT and CDR2 FQNNGV. The CDR3, as DNA: TGTGCCAGCAGCTTAGGACCGTATGGCTACACCTTC. Its translation: CASSLGPYGYTF.

This chain joins TRBV9 and TRBJ2-2; D unresolved. Germline V gene lookup returns CDR1 SGDLS and CDR2 YYNGEE. The CDR3 has 16 residues. V lost 4 bases to trimming and J lost 0 bases, with 13 bases between them. CDR3 sequence reads: CASSPIGPTNTGELFF. CDR3 DNA: TGTGCCAGCAGCCCCATTGGCCCCACGAACACCGGGGAGCTGTTTTTT.

The CDR3 reads CASSPRTRVRGKTQYF. The CDR3 DNA reads as TGTGCCAGCAGCCCACGGACGCGGGTTAGAGGGAAGACCCAGTACTTC. The chain joins TRBV5-8 to TRBJ2-5, with D tentatively TRBD2 (5 bases). CDR3 length equals 16 residues. V lost 4 bases and J 6 bases, leaving 22 bases between the germline ends. Germline V gene sequence: CDR1 SGHTS, CDR2 YDEGEE.

This clone appeared a single time. The rearrangement links TRBV19 to TRBJ1-1; 9 nucleotides align to TRBD1. There are 14 residues in the CDR3. Germline V CDR1 and CDR2: LNHDA, SQIVND (reference sequence). V trimming: 6 bases; J trimming: 7 bases; junction bases outside the gene matches: 9. The CDR3 DNA reads TGTGCCAGTAGGCCAACAGGGGGCTACATTGAAGCTTTCTTT. It yields the protein CASRPTGGYIEAFF.

The CDR3 loop is CASSYLTRATF. The DNA of the CDR3 is TGTGCCAGCAGTTACCTTACCCGAGCAACCTTC. This rearrangement joins TRBV6-2 or TRBV6-3 to TRBJ1-2; no reliable D call. From germline, CDR1 is MNHEY and CDR2 SVGEGT. Trimming left V 2 bases short and J 14 bases short, with 12 bases between. The CDR3 totals 11 residues.

The V call is TRBV7-2, the J call TRBJ2-3; D gene uncertain. Germline V lookup: CDR1 SGHTA, CDR2 FQGNSA. The length of the CDR3 is 14 residues. The germline V and J ends were trimmed by 4 bases and 2 bases, with 10 bases remaining between them. CDR3 in DNA: TGTGCCAGCAGCTCTCCCCCAGCCACAGATACGCAGTATTTT. Its protein product is CASSSPPATDTQYF. The full variable domain, in which reference TRBV7-2 and TRBJ2-3 provide the parts outside the CDR3, is GAGVSQSPSNKVTEKGKDVELRCDPISGHTALYWYRQSLGQGLEFLIYFQGNSAPDKSGLPSDRFSAERTGGSVSTLTIQRTQQEDSAVYLCASSSPPATDTQYFGPGTRLTVL.

The CDR3 DNA is TGTGCCAGCAGTGAGATTGGAGGGGAGGGTGGCTACACCTTC. Translation: CASSEIGGEGGYTF. This chain joins TRBV2 and TRBJ1-2; tentatively, D is TRBD1 (5 bases). Germline V CDR1 and CDR2: SNHLY, FYNNEI. This CDR3 region has 14 residues. Trimming cost V 3 bases and J 7 bases, with 15 bases left between them.

In regard to this clone: A read error may produce the germline difference seen at one junction end. CDR3 DNA sequence: TGTGCCAGCAGCTTCGGGTCGCGATGCTTC. It yields the protein CASSFGSRCF. This chain uses TRBV7-9 with TRBJ2-4; no definite D call. Germline V gene lookup returns CDR1 SEHNR and CDR2 FQNEAQ (reference sequence). This CDR3 is built from 10 residues.

The rearrangement links TRBV19 to TRBJ1-2, with a tentative D call TRBD1 (5 bases). The CDR3 is 12 amino acids. V shed 3 bases and J shed 8 bases, with 10 bases lying between them. The germline gives CDR1 LNHDA, CDR2 SQIVND (reference sequence). The CDR3 coding sequence is TGTGCCAGTAGTATCAGGGAGATCGGCTACACCTTC. It specifies CASSIREIGYTF.

This chain joins TRBV4-1 and TRBJ1-4, with D hard to call. Germline lookup yields CDR1 MGHRA and CDR2 YSYEKL. The CDR3 sequence is 16 residues long. Trimming pared 5 bases from V and 2 bases from J, leaving 15 bases between. DNA of the CDR3: TGCGCCAGCAGCTCCCAGGCCTGGGAGACTAATGAAAAACTGTTTTTT. Translated: CASSSQAWETNEKLFF.

The chain recombines TRBV19 with TRBJ2-5, with D maybe TRBD1 (6 bases). V shed 1 base and J shed 3 bases, with 6 bases lying between them. Germline V gives CDR1 LNHDA, CDR2 SQIVND (reference sequence). This CDR3 contains 13 residues. In DNA, the CDR3 is TGTGCCAGTAGTATAGGGACAGAAGAGACCCAGTACTTC. It specifies CASSIGTEETQYF.

The rearrangement uses TRBV4-1 and TRBJ2-7; D not resolved. This CDR3 is 13 amino acids long. CDR1 is MGHRA, CDR2 YSYEKL, per germline. Trimming cost V 3 bases and J 3 bases, with 9 bases left between them. For the CDR3, the DNA is TGCGCCAGCAGCCAGATTTTCGACTACGAGCAGTACTTC. Its translation is CASSQIFDYEQYF.

The chain is built from TRBV11-3 and TRBJ2-1; a possible D gene is TRBD2 (6 bases). V was cut by 8 bases and J by 10 bases, with 27 bases left in between. The CDR3 consists of 16 residues. Germline values: CDR1 SGHNT, CDR2 YENEEA. The chain's CDR3 is CASRLRGSGSEGEQFF. The CDR3 DNA sequence: TGTGCCAGCCGACTTAGAGGGAGCGGGTCCGAAGGGGAGCAGTTCTTC.

V is TRBV4-3 and J is TRBJ2-4, with D perhaps given as TRBD1 or TRBD2 (5 bases each). The CDR3 contains 16 residues. Germline V CDR1 and CDR2: LGHNA, YSLEER. V lost 0 bases and J lost 5, with 14 bases in between. CDR3 sequence reads: CASSQDKSRGENIQYF. The CDR3, as DNA: TGCGCCAGCAGCCAAGACAAGTCCCGGGGCGAAAACATTCAGTACTTC.

The V call is TRBV19, the J call TRBJ1-1; 10 bases agree with TRBD1. CDR1 and CDR2 from the germline V gene are LNHDA and SQIVND (reference sequence). J gave up 5 bases and V 5 bases, and 8 bases lay outside the gene matches. The CDR3 length is 15 residues. In DNA form, the CDR3 reads TGTGCCAGTAGTCCGCGACAGGGGGCGAGTACTGAAGCTTTCTTT. Amino acids: CASSPRQGASTEAFF. The full variable domain, rest sourced from reference TRBV19 and TRBJ1-1, is DGGITQSPKYLFRKEGQNVTLSCEQNLNHDAMYWYRQDPGQGLRLIYYSQIVNDFQKGDIAEGYSVSREKKESFPLTVTSAQKNPTAFYLCASSPRQGASTEAFFGQGTRLTVV.

This clone was found once. This sample includes further DNA sequences coding for the same CDR3. V gene TRBV6-4 combines with J gene TRBJ2-3; 10 nucleotides align to TRBD2. The CDR3 consists of 15 residues. V gave up 0 bases and J gave up 3 bases; unmatched junction bases: 0. Per germline, CDR1 MRHNA and CDR2 SNTAGT. This CDR3 is CASSDSSGGTDTQYF. CDR3 nucleotide sequence: TGTGCCAGCAGTGACTCTAGCGGGGGGACAGATACGCAGTATTTT.

The chain carries TRBV7-9 and TRBJ1-4; tentatively, D is TRBD1 (5 bases). The CDR3 length is 17 residues. V was cut by 5 bases and J by 15 bases, with 31 bases left in between. The germline V gene has CDR1 SEHNR and CDR2 FQNEAQ (reference sequence). CDR3 DNA sequence: TGTGCCAGCAGCCCGCCCTCAGGGACTGGCGCGGCGGGCCGTGTGTTTTTT. Amino acids: CASSPPSGTGAAGRVFF.

V and J are TRBV5-1 and TRBJ1-2; tentatively, D is TRBD1 (6 bases). Germline V gene lookup returns CDR1 SGHRS and CDR2 YFSETQ. V was clipped by 0 bases and J by 7 bases, with 10 bases between them. The CDR3 has 13 amino acids. CDR3: CASSLGQEAGYTF. The CDR3 DNA reads TGCGCCAGCAGCTTGGGACAGGAGGCTGGCTACACCTTC.

The rearrangement uses TRBV7-2 and TRBJ2-1; 10 bases map to TRBD2. CDR3 length: 18 residues. Germline V lookup: CDR1 SGHTA, CDR2 FQGNSA. V lost 1 base to trimming and J lost 4 bases; unmatched junction nucleotides: 10. Here the CDR3 DNA reads TGTGCCAGCAGCTTAGTTGCTAGCGGGAGTGTATCTTACAATGAGCAGTTCTTC. As protein: CASSLVASGSVSYNEQFF.

The chain links TRBV9 to TRBJ1-2, with a weak D call TRBD1 (5 bases). V gave up 0 bases and J gave up 2 bases, with 14 bases separating them. Germline V lookup: CDR1 SGDLS, CDR2 YYNGEE. This CDR3 is 16 amino acids long. CDR3 nucleotides: TGTGCCAGCAGCGTAGGAGAGGGGCGAAACAACTATGGCTACACCTTC. Translated: CASSVGEGRNNYGYTF.

CDR3 residues: CASSWGGDEAFF. The CDR3 DNA reads TGTGCCAGCAGCTGGGGAGGGGATGAAGCTTTCTTT. This rearrangement joins TRBV11-2 to TRBJ1-1, with D maybe TRBD1 (5 bases). The CDR3 covers 12 residues. Germline CDR1 SGHAT, CDR2 FQNNGV. V gave up 4 bases and J gave up 7 bases, with 10 bases separating them.

This clone is a singleton in its sample. This sequence joins TRBV5-4 and TRBJ2-7; 8 bases align to TRBD1. CDR1 SGHNT and CDR2 YYREEE come from the germline V gene (reference sequence). This CDR3 comprises 14 residues. V dropped 4 bases and J dropped 3; count of bases not matched to a gene: 6. The CDR3 coding sequence is TGTGCCAGCAGCCCGGACAGGGTTCGCTACGAGCAGTACTTC. Translated: CASSPDRVRYEQYF.

The CDR3 is CASSETGLNQPQHF. CDR3 coding DNA: TGTGCCAGCAGTGAAACAGGGCTAAATCAGCCCCAGCATTTT. The genes are TRBV2 and TRBJ1-5; D is possibly TRBD1 (6 bases). V was shortened by 2 bases and J by 4 bases, with 9 bases between the two germline ends. Per germline, CDR1 SNHLY and CDR2 FYNNEI. The CDR3 is made up of 14 amino acids.

J is TRBJ1-3 and V is TRBV11-3; tentative D call: TRBD1 (5 bases). Germline CDR1 reads SGHNT; CDR2 reads YENEEA. The CDR3 has 16 amino acids. V lost 1 base and J lost 5, with 15 bases in between. CDR3 sequence reads: CASSLGGGAGRNTIYF. The CDR3 DNA follows: TGTGCCAGCAGCTTAGGAGGAGGCGCAGGGCGAAACACCATATATTTT.